This TCR beta chain originates from a study of PD-1 blockade in classical Hodgkin lymphoma (dated by TCRdb to about 2020). Background for the entire study: Nivolumab dosing was 3 mg/kg intravenously every 2 weeks, continuing until either disease progression or unacceptable toxicity. The study used CyTOF and TCR beta sequencing to define a peripheral blood immune signature of response to PD-1 blockade in classical Hodgkin lymphoma.

The sample's time point label is to be understood as: cycle 2 day 1 (C2D1) of nivolumab. Relapse after autologous stem cell transplantation had occurred in all trial patients, and cohorts A, B and C were distinguished by prior brentuximab vedotin exposure. The trial cohort comprised some 60 patients with relapsed/refractory classical Hodgkin lymphoma whose best overall responses were complete response, partial response or progressive disease. In the multi-cohort phase II CheckMate 205 trial, trial patients received single-agent nivolumab. An independent review committee assessed best overall response by applying the 2007 International Working Group response criteria. Trial PBMCs were collected just before the start of nivolumab (C1D1) and during therapy at cycle 2 day 1 and cycle 4 day 1. Peripheral blood was collected in 8 mL Vacutainer Cell Preparation Tubes, from which PBMCs were isolated by centrifugation and then cryopreserved.

Summary of the overall study and its limitations: CD4+ but not CD8+ TCR diversity rose significantly by C4D1 (p=0.0027 vs p=0.16), most apparent in complete responders (p=0.02). The study was restricted to a single clinical trial cohort, and the causes of repertoire differences, possibly disease activity or prior therapy, were left undefined. Diversity was lower in patients who began nivolumab less than 1 year after ASCT, so these patients were left out of later analyses to avoid confounding by immune reconstitution. Among trial patients, those achieving complete response had baseline diversity similar to that of newly diagnosed patients, while diversity was significantly lower in partial responders and progressors. Baseline TCR diversity was reported to be lower in newly diagnosed patients than in healthy donors and to be lower still in relapsed/refractory patients.

In regard to this clone: It lacks a known antigen. Base qualities are not provided; no much larger clone lies one nucleotide away.

Genomic DNA was extracted with the Qiagen DNeasy kit from unsorted PBMCs and from negatively selected CD4+ and CD8+ fractions. Using primers that anneal to V and J segments, immunoSEQ multiplex PCR amplified the TCR beta CDR3 regions. A synthetic immune receptor repertoire was used to minimize amplification bias, and any remaining bias was removed computationally after sequencing. The authors' analysis ran thus. Custom Python scripts were used to quantify repertoire diversity as the Shannon entropy index. Unsorted, CD4+ and CD8+ repertoires were examined separately, except in combined analyses, for which CD4+ and CD8+ sequences were merged in silico. Clonal expansion was defined as at least a 2-fold frequency increase after treatment relative to C1D1, with a pseudocount of 0.5 for undetected baseline clones. Singleton clones were defined as clones with 0 or 1 copy at C1D1, and non-singleton clones were defined as clones with 2 or more copies. By matching protein sequences in sorted samples from the same patient, clones expanded in unsorted samples were annotated as CD4+, CD8+ or unknown. Wilcoxon tests on paired samples were used to test diversity changes from C1D1 to C4D1. TCRdb obtained this table from immuneACCESS and retained in-frame rearrangements with V and J assigned. These tables miss some clones; where compared with another copy, unresolved V genes account for less than half of the shortfall, and the remainder is unexplained. V, J and clone size derive from that table, while D and trimming were established from the DNA sequence. For this sample there are approximately 25,000 clones; about 83% appear just once. In total, the top ten clones hold approximately 8% of the sample.

The TCR comes from a human donor with classical Hodgkin lymphoma. Sequenced here: peripheral blood mononuclear cells (PBMCs), sampled before the second cycle of nivolumab.

The sequence in DNA is TGTGCCAGCAGCGTAAGTTTAGCGGGGGAGCTGTTTTTT. This encodes CASSVSLAGELFF. This receptor chain uses TRBV9 and TRBJ2-2, and TRBD2 may be the D gene, going by 5 matching bases. CDR1 SGDLS and CDR2 YYNGEE were looked up in the germline V gene. V is reduced by 1 base and J by 8 bases, leaving a spacing of 9 bases between them. The CDR3 contains 13 residues, cysteine and phenylalanine counted. Of all the DNA, just the CDR3 is kept, 39 bases in frame from base 1.